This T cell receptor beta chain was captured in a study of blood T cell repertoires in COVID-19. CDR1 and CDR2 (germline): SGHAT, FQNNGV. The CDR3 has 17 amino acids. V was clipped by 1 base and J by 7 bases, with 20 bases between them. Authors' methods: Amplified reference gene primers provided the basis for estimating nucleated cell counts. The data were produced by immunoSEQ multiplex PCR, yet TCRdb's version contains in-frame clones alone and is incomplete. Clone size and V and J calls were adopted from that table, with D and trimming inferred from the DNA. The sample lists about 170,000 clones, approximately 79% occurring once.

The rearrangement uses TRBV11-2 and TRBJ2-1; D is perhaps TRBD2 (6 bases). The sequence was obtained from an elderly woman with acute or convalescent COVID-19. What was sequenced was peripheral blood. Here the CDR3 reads CASSLGRLTPGVNEQFF. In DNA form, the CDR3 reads TGTGCCAGCAGCTTAGGAAGACTTACCCCGGGGGTAAATGAGCAGTTCTTC.